This T cell receptor (beta chain) was identified during a study of blood T cell repertoires in COVID-19. Study details: From the United States, Italy and Spain came samples of acute and convalescent COVID-19. Sources were T cells, B-cell-depleted T cells, or PBMCs; the material itself was cDNA or gDNA.

Measured with immunoSEQ multiplex PCR; TCRdb has only the in-frame clones, and not every one. The sample shows some 400,000 clones, 90% to 95% of them seen only once. The CDR3 is 15 amino acids. Trimming removed 3 bases at V and 0 bases at J, with 10 bases between. Germline CDR1 PRHDT, CDR2 FYEKMQ (reference sequence). Categorization into cohorts depended on clinical history that participants reported. The chain links TRBV13 to TRBJ2-3; D perhaps matches TRBD1 (6 bases). The clonotype originates from a woman between 40 and 55 years old who had been exposed to COVID-19. The sample consisted of PBMCs or T cells enriched from blood (not recorded which). The CDR3 region has the DNA TGTGCCAGCAGCTTCGAGCAGGGGAGCACAGATACGCAGTATTTT. The encoded protein is CASSFEQGSTDTQYF.